Below, 25 T cell receptor beta chains from the same sample are listed, as sequenced in a study of shared clonotypes between healthy human individuals. Repertoires were generated with immunoSEQ multiplex PCR, while TCRdb's copy carries only in-frame clones and drops some. This repertoire shows some 2,000,000 clones, about 94% found once; its top ten account for more than 0.1%. The specimen sequenced was naive CD4+ T cells sorted from blood. Subset given: CD45RA+ positively selected. The source is a man younger than 30 in good health.

The J gene is TRBJ1-1, the V gene TRBV19; no clear D gene. Deletions cut 3 bases from V and 0 bases from J, with 5 bases between. The CDR3 has 13 residues. The germline CDR1 and CDR2 sequences are LNHDA and SQIVND (reference sequence). CDR3 amino acids: CASSIQLNTEAFF. The CDR3 coding sequence is TGTGCCAGTAGTATTCAATTGAACACTGAAGCTTTCTTT.

Here the CDR3 reads CASSEATGGTEAFF. CDR3 nucleotide sequence: TGTGCCAGCAGTGAAGCTACAGGGGGCACTGAAGCTTTCTTT. The V and J genes are TRBV6-1 and TRBJ1-1; 8 positions match TRBD1. The CDR3 runs 14 residues. The V segment lost 0 bases and the J segment 4 bases; nucleotides outside the gene matches: 1. In germline, CDR1 is MNHNS, CDR2 SASEGT.

As concerns this clone: Other DNA sequences from this sample encode an identical CDR3 as well. The V gene is TRBV30, the J gene TRBJ1-2; 12 nucleotides align to TRBD1. V lost 2 bases and J lost 4; bases outside the gene matches: 5. This CDR3 comprises 15 residues. Germline assignment: CDR1 GTSNPN and CDR2 SVGIG (reference sequence). In DNA, the CDR3 is TGTGCCTGGAGTCCGGGACAGGGGGCCCTCTATGGCTACACCTTC. Translating it yields CAWSPGQGALYGYTF. Looking up the rest from reference TRBV30 and TRBJ1-2 gives the full variable domain: SQTIHQWPATLVQPVGSPLSLECTVEGTSNPNLYWYRQAAGRGLQLLFYSVGIGQISSEVPQNLSASRPQDRQFILSSKKLLLSDSGFYLCAWSPGQGALYGYTFGSGTRLTVV.

J is TRBJ1-6 and V is TRBV7-2, with 7 nucleotides matching TRBD1. The CDR3 has 17 amino acids. CDR1 and CDR2 from the germline V gene are SGHTA and FQGNSA. V trimming: 5 bases; J trimming: 2 bases; junction bases outside the gene matches: 9. Written as DNA, the CDR3 is TGTGCCAGCAGCCTAGGCTGGACAGGAGCCTATAATTCACCCCTCCACTTT. Translation gives CASSLGWTGAYNSPLHF. The full variable domain, rest sourced from reference TRBV7-2 and TRBJ1-6, is GAGVSQSPSNKVTEKGKDVELRCDPISGHTALYWYRQSLGQGLEFLIYFQGNSAPDKSGLPSDRFSAERTGGSVSTLTIQRTQQEDSAVYLCASSLGWTGAYNSPLHFGNGTRLTVT.

The V call is TRBV6-5, the J call TRBJ1-6; 7 bases map to TRBD1. The V segment lost 2 bases and the J segment 1 base; nucleotides outside the gene matches: 2. CDR1 and CDR2 (germline): MNHEY, SVGAGI. There are 16 residues in the CDR3. DNA for the CDR3: TGTGCCAGCAGTTACGCACAGGGGTCCTATAATTCACCCCTCCACTTT. Protein sequence: CASSYAQGSYNSPLHF.

This chain uses TRBV5-1 with TRBJ2-7; 10 nucleotides align to TRBD2. Per germline, CDR1 SGHRS and CDR2 YFSETQ. This CDR3 has 16 amino acids. The J segment lost 1 base and the V segment lost 5 bases, leaving 9 bases of the junction unmatched. CDR3 loop: CASSTLSGGLSYEQYF. The CDR3 bases are TGCGCCAGCAGTACCCTTAGCGGGGGGCTATCCTACGAGCAGTACTTC. Looking up the rest from reference TRBV5-1 and TRBJ2-7 gives the full variable domain: KAGVTQTPRYLIKTRGQQVTLSCSPISGHRSVSWYQQTPGQGLQFLFEYFSETQRNKGNFPGRFSGRQFSNSRSEMNVSTLELGDSALYLCASSTLSGGLSYEQYFGPGTRLTVT.

This sequence joins TRBV15 and TRBJ1-1; a possible D gene is TRBD1 (5 bases). Between the trimmed V and J ends, which lost 0 bases and 5 bases, there was a span of 13 bases. This CDR3 contains 15 residues. CDR1 is LNHNV, CDR2 YYDKDF, per germline (reference sequence). In DNA form, the CDR3 reads TGTGCCACCAGCAGAGAAGACAGAATTTGGACTGAAGCTTTCTTT. It codes for CATSREDRIWTEAFF.

This clone has only a few counts. The gene calls are TRBV19 and TRBJ2-7, with D perhaps TRBD1 (6 bases). CDR1 and CDR2 from the germline V gene are LNHDA and SQIVND (reference sequence). Trimming took off 2 bases at V and 2 bases at J, with 7 bases between the two ends. The CDR3 loop spans 13 amino acids. CDR3 sequence: CASSISGAYEQYF. CDR3 nucleotides: TGTGCCAGTAGTATATCAGGGGCCTACGAGCAGTACTTC. Full variable domain (outside the CDR3, taken from reference TRBV19 and TRBJ2-7): DGGITQSPKYLFRKEGQNVTLSCEQNLNHDAMYWYRQDPGQGLRLIYYSQIVNDFQKGDIAEGYSVSREKKESFPLTVTSAQKNPTAFYLCASSISGAYEQYFGPGTRLTVT.

The V call is TRBV7-2, the J call TRBJ1-1; D not resolved. The CDR3 sequence is 13 residues long. The germline V and J ends were trimmed by 6 bases and 0 bases, with 8 bases remaining between them. CDR1 and CDR2 from the germline V gene are SGHTA and FQGNSA. CDR3 DNA: TGTGCCAGCAGGAAGACTGTGAACACTGAAGCTTTCTTT. Its translation: CASRKTVNTEAFF.

J is TRBJ2-7 and V is TRBV10-3; 9 bases align to TRBD2. The CDR3 spans 15 residues. Losses at the gene ends were 10 bases for V and 2 bases for J; bases not matched to a gene: 12. Germline V gene sequence: CDR1 ENHRY, CDR2 SYGVKD. This chain's CDR3 is CASLSGASGTYEQYF. Here the CDR3 DNA reads TGTGCCAGCTTATCCGGGGCTAGCGGGACCTACGAGCAGTACTTC.

The chain is built from TRBV6-6 and TRBJ2-7; TRBD1 aligns across 8 bases. The CDR3 sequence is 14 residues long. Trimming took 4 bases from V and 5 from J; bases not matched to a gene: 7. Germline CDR1 MNHNY, CDR2 SVGAGI (reference sequence). The CDR3: CASSLQGVIHEQYF. The CDR3 DNA reads TGTGCCAGCAGTTTACAGGGGGTCATCCACGAGCAGTACTTC.

The CDR3 nucleotides read TGTGCCAGCAGCCCCAGACTAGCATCCGAGCAGTACTTC. Residues: CASSPRLASEQYF. The chain uses TRBV13 and TRBJ2-7; 7 nucleotides agree with TRBD2. The germline CDR1 and CDR2 sequences are PRHDT and FYEKMQ (reference sequence). V trimming: 5 bases; J trimming: 6 bases; junction bases outside the gene matches: 7. The CDR3 runs to 13 residues.

This rearrangement joins TRBV6-5 to TRBJ1-1, with D possibly TRBD1 on 5 matching bases. The CDR3 contains 14 residues. Germline CDR1 is MNHEY and CDR2 is SVGAGI. The V gene lost 2 bases and the J gene lost 4 bases, with 11 bases spanning the gap. CDR3 protein: CASSYDPGSTEAFF. CDR3 bases: TGTGCCAGCAGTTACGATCCAGGGTCCACTGAAGCTTTCTTT.

V gene TRBV6-5 combines with J gene TRBJ1-6; D is ambiguous. Between the trimmed V and J ends, which lost 7 bases and 9 bases, there was a span of 10 bases. The CDR3 is 12 amino acids. Germline V gene sequence: CDR1 MNHEY, CDR2 SVGAGI. The CDR3 is CASTQGGSPLHF. The CDR3 DNA reads as TGTGCCAGCACCCAAGGAGGTTCACCCCTCCACTTT.

V is TRBV2 and J is TRBJ2-1; 8 positions agree with TRBD2. In germline, CDR1 is SNHLY, CDR2 FYNNEI. This CDR3 region has 14 residues. The V and J ends lost 4 bases and 7 bases, in that order; junction bases with no gene match: 6. Here the CDR3 reads CASSATGGLNEQFF. CDR3 nucleotide sequence: TGTGCCAGCAGTGCAACGGGAGGGTTGAATGAGCAGTTCTTC.

The rearrangement joins TRBV5-1 to TRBJ2-5; 7 bases match TRBD1. After removal of 4 bases from V and 1 base from J, the junction contained 7 bases not matched to a gene. CDR3 length equals 15 residues. The germline V gene has CDR1 SGHRS and CDR2 YFSETQ. DNA of the CDR3: TGCGCCAGCAGCGTCGGGACAGCGTCCCAAGAGACCCAGTACTTC. This codes for CASSVGTASQETQYF.

This sequence joins TRBV15 and TRBJ2-7; D not certain. Trimming left V 0 bases short and J 3 bases short, with 6 bases between. The V gene's germline CDR1 is LNHNV and CDR2 YYDKDF (reference sequence). This CDR3 region has 13 residues. CDR3 bases: TGTGCCACCAGCAGAGATAGGCGCTACGAGCAGTACTTC. This sequence encodes CATSRDRRYEQYF.

This clone was seen a handful of times. The gene calls are TRBV19 and TRBJ2-2; 9 nucleotides match TRBD1. The germline V gene encodes CDR1 LNHDA and CDR2 SQIVND (reference sequence). Trimming at V came to 6 bases and at J to 6 bases, leaving 8 bases not matched to a gene. This CDR3 is 15 amino acids long. The CDR3 sequence: CASRRDRADPGELFF. In DNA, the CDR3 is TGTGCCAGTAGACGGGACAGGGCAGATCCCGGGGAGCTGTTTTTT. Complete variable domain (other parts from reference TRBV19 and TRBJ2-2): DGGITQSPKYLFRKEGQNVTLSCEQNLNHDAMYWYRQDPGQGLRLIYYSQIVNDFQKGDIAEGYSVSREKKESFPLTVTSAQKNPTAFYLCASRRDRADPGELFFGEGSRLTVL.

In its sample, this clone was seen once. The V call is TRBV5-6, the J call TRBJ2-5, with TRBD2 as a possible D gene (6 bases). V was shortened by 6 bases and J by 6 bases, with 15 bases between the two germline ends. Germline CDR1 and CDR2: SGHDT and YYEEEE. The CDR3 loop spans 13 amino acids. Here the CDR3 DNA reads TGTGCCAGCACCCTGTGGAGGGAGAAGACCCAGTACTTC. It yields the protein CASTLWREKTQYF.

The chain links TRBV7-2 to TRBJ1-2; D is undetermined. CDR1 is SGHTA and CDR2 is FQGNSA in the germline V gene. The CDR3 consists of 15 residues. V lost 7 bases to trimming and J lost 4 bases, with 19 bases between them. The CDR3 spells CASTLTTTVLYGYTF. The CDR3 DNA reads as TGTGCCAGCACCCTAACGACCACGGTTCTCTATGGCTACACCTTC.

The chain joins TRBV6-4 to TRBJ2-2; TRBD1 matches 7 bases. Trimming took 6 bases from V and 2 from J; bases not matched to a gene: 6. The CDR3 loop spans 15 amino acids. Germline V gives CDR1 MRHNA, CDR2 SNTAGT. CDR3 protein: CASSPDRLNTGELFF. The CDR3 region has the DNA TGTGCCAGCAGCCCGGACAGGCTAAACACCGGGGAGCTGTTTTTT.

This clone appeared a single time. The CDR3 sequence is CASSPARSSTSPYEQYF. In nucleotides, the CDR3 is TGTGCCAGTAGTCCTGCCCGTTCTTCGACAAGCCCTTACGAGCAGTACTTC. This sequence joins TRBV19 and TRBJ2-7; no definite D call. The CDR3 has 17 amino acids. Germline assignment: CDR1 LNHDA and CDR2 SQIVND (reference sequence). Trimming pared 5 bases from V and 4 bases from J, leaving 24 bases between.

The chain couples TRBV6-1 to TRBJ2-7, with a possible D match to TRBD2 (5 bases). CDR1 MNHNS and CDR2 SASEGT come from the germline V gene. The CDR3 has 14 amino acids. Between the trimmed V and J ends, which lost 5 bases and 2 bases, there was a span of 13 bases. CDR3 residues: CASSIRTSTYEQYF. The CDR3 nucleotides read TGTGCCAGCAGTATACGGACTTCTACCTACGAGCAGTACTTC.

In its sample, this clone was seen once. V and J are TRBV27 and TRBJ2-7; TRBD2 matches at 7 bases. This CDR3 has 14 residues. The V segment lost 6 bases and the J segment 2 bases; nucleotides outside the gene matches: 7. CDR1 and CDR2 (germline): MNHEY, SMNVEV (reference sequence). The CDR3 loop reads CASRRLAGTYEQYF. DNA for the CDR3: TGTGCCAGCAGAAGACTAGCAGGAACCTACGAGCAGTACTTC.

With regard to this clone: The sample holds other DNA sequences that translate to the same CDR3. This chain uses TRBV30 with TRBJ1-1; perhaps TRBD1 as D (6 bases). The CDR3 has 13 residues. Per germline, CDR1 GTSNPN and CDR2 SVGIG (reference sequence). V shed 4 bases and J shed 1 base, with 10 bases lying between them. The CDR3 protein is CAWTRGGNTEAFF. DNA of the CDR3: TGTGCCTGGACCCGAGGGGGGAACACTGAAGCTTTCTTT. Combining the CDR3 with reference TRBV30 and TRBJ1-1 gives the whole variable domain SQTIHQWPATLVQPVGSPLSLECTVEGTSNPNLYWYRQAAGRGLQLLFYSVGIGQISSEVPQNLSASRPQDRQFILSSKKLLLSDSGFYLCAWTRGGNTEAFFGQGTRLTVV.